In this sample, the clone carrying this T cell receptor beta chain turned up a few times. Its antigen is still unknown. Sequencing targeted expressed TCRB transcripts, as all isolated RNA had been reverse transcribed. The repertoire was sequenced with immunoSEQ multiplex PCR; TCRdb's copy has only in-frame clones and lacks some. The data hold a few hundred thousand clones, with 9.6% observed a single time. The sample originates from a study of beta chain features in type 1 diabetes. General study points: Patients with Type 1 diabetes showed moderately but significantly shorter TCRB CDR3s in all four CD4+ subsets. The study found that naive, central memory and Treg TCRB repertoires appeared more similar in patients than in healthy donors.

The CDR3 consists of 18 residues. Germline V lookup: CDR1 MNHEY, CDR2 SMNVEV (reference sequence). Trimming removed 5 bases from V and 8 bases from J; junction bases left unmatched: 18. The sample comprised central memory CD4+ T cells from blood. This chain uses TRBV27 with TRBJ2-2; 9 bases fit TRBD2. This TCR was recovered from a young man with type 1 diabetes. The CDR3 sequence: CASSLTSVSGRVSGELFF. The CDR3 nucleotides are TGTGCCAGCAGTCTAACCTCGGTTAGCGGGAGAGTGTCGGGGGAGCTGTTTTTT.